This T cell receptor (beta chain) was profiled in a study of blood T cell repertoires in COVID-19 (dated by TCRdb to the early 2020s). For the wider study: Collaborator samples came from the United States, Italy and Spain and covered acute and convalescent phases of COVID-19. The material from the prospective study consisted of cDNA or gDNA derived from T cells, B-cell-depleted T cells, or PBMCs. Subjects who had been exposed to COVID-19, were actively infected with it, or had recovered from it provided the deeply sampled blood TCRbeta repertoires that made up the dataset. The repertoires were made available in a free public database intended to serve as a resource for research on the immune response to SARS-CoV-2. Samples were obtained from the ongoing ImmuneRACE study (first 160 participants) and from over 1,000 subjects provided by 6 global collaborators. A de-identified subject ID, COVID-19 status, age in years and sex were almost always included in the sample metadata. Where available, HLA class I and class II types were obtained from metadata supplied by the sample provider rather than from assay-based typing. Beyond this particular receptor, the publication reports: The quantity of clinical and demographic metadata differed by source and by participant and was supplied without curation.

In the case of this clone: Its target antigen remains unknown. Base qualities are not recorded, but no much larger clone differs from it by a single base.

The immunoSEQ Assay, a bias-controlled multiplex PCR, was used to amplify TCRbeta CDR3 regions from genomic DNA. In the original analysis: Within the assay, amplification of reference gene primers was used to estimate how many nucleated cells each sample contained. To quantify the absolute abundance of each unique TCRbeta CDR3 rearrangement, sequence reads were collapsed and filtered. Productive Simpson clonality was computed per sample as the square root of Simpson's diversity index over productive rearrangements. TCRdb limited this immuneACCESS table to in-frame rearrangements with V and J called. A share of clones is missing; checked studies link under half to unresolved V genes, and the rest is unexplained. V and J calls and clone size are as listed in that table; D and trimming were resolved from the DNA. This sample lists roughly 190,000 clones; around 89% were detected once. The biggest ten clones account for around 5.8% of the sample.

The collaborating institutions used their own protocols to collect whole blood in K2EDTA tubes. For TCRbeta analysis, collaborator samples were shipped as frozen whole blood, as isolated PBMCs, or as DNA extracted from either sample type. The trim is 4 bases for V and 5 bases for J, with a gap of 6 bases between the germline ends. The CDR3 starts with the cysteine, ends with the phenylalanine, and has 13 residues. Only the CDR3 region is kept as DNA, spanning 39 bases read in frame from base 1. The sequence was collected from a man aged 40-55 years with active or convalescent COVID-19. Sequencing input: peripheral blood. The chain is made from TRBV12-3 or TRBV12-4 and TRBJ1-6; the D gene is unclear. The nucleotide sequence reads TGTGCCAGCAGTTACCGGGATAATTCACCCCTCCACTTT. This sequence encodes CASSYRDNSPLHF.